This T cell receptor (beta chain) was recovered during a study of blood T cell repertoires in COVID-19. At the level of the study: T cells, B-cell-depleted T cells, or PBMCs supplied cDNA or gDNA.

This study enrolled people aged roughly 18 to 89 from roughly 22 US geographic areas. Cohort placement rested on clinical history that participants reported themselves. Repertoires were generated with immunoSEQ multiplex PCR, while TCRdb's copy carries only in-frame clones and drops some. The profile shows about 180,000 clones, roughly 89% of them singletons. J lost 5 bases, V lost 6 bases, and 13 bases had no gene match. CDR1 KGHSH and CDR2 LQKENI come from the germline V gene. The CDR3 sequence is 16 residues long. V and J are TRBV18 and TRBJ2-3; 8 positions agree with TRBD1. Source material: PBMCs or T cells enriched from blood (not recorded which). The receptor was isolated from a woman aged 40-49 years with acute COVID-19. The CDR3 spells CASSLRGQGGLDTQYF. CDR3 coding DNA: TGTGCCAGCTCGCTACGTGGACAGGGTGGATTAGATACGCAGTATTTT.